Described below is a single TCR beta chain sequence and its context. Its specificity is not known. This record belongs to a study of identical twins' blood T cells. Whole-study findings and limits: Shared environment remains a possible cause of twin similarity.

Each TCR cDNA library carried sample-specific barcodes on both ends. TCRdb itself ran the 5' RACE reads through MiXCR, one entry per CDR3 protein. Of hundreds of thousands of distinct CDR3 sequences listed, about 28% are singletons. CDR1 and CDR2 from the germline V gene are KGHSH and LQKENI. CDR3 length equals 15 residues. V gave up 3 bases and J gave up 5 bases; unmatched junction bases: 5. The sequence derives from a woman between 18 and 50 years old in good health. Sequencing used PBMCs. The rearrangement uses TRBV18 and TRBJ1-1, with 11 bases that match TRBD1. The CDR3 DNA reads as TGTGCCAGCTCACCCGGGACAGGGGGGAGGACTGAAGCTTTCTTT. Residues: CASSPGTGGRTEAFF.